The next 15 T cell receptor beta chains were all read from a single sample in a study of T-cell reconstitution after alpha-beta-depleted transplantation in children. Unique molecular identifiers tagged the TCRbeta library. TCRdb processed the PCR reads anew with MiXCR; each CDR3 protein has one entry. The repertoire holds around 490,000 distinct CDR3 sequences, with about an eighth as singletons. The sequencing here drew on PBMCs, mostly from graft donor cells, taken 180 days after TCRalphabeta/CD19-depleted stem cell transplant. All receptors come from a female patient between 2 and 15 years old who had a stem cell transplant for aplastic anemia, so the T cells may come from the graft donor.

This clonotype was detected ten times or more. The chain couples TRBV7-9 to TRBJ2-7, with TRBD2 matching 9 bases. The junction had 3 bases not matched to a gene; V was cut back by 5 bases and J by 4 bases. Germline V CDR1 and CDR2: SEHNR, FQNEAQ (reference sequence). The CDR3 extends over 13 amino acids. Written as DNA, the CDR3 is TGTGCCAGCAGCCTGACTAGCGGATACGAGCAGTACGTC. Protein sequence: CASSLTSGYEQYV.

This chain joins TRBV7-2 and TRBJ2-7; 8 nucleotides line up with TRBD2. After removal of 2 bases from V and 5 bases from J, the junction contained 11 bases not matched to a gene. This CDR3 spans 16 amino acids. Germline CDR1 and CDR2: SGHTA and FQGNSA. The CDR3 bases are TGTGCCAGCAGCTTATCCCAAGCGGGAGTTATCAACGAGCAGTACTTC. Encoded protein: CASSLSQAGVINEQYF.

The chain joins TRBV28 to TRBJ1-5; a weak D match, TRBD1 (5 bases). V was cut by 3 bases and J by 1 base, with 10 bases left in between. The germline V gene has CDR1 MDHEN and CDR2 SYDVKM. The CDR3 extends over 15 amino acids. CDR3 amino acids: CASSFPGYSNQPQHF. The CDR3 coding sequence is TGTGCCAGCAGTTTCCCAGGGTACAGCAATCAGCCCCAGCATTTT.

The sample holds many counts of this clonotype. The gene calls are TRBV29-1 and TRBJ1-3, with TRBD1 as a possible D gene (5 bases). CDR1 SQVTM and CDR2 ANQGSEA come from the germline V gene. Trimming removed 4 bases at V and 4 bases at J, with 8 bases between. The CDR3 has 12 amino acids. The CDR3 DNA reads TGCAGCGTTGGCGGGACGGGAAACACCATATATTTT. The encoded protein is CSVGGTGNTIYF.

This clonotype was seen only a few times. This chain joins TRBV11-3 and TRBJ2-1; TRBD1 agrees at 7 bases. The CDR3 is 16 residues long. CDR1 and CDR2 from the germline V gene are SGHNT and YENEEA. V shed 5 bases and J 5 bases; nucleotides not matched to a gene: 12. CDR3 loop: CASSPAGTVSHNEQFF. The CDR3 DNA is TGTGCCAGCAGCCCAGCCGGGACAGTTTCCCACAATGAGCAGTTCTTC.

V gene TRBV15 combines with J gene TRBJ2-3; no clear D. Germline assignment: CDR1 LNHNV and CDR2 YYDKDF (reference sequence). The CDR3 has 13 residues. Trimming cost V 8 bases and J 1 base, with 10 bases left between them. For the CDR3, the DNA is TGTGCCACCTCCAGTGGGGGCACAGATACGCAGTATTTT. It encodes CATSSGGTDTQYF.

The CDR3 loop reads CAIKATGPNTGELFF. In DNA form, the CDR3 reads TGTGCCATCAAAGCGACAGGGCCAAACACCGGGGAGCTGTTTTTT. The chain uses TRBV10-3 and TRBJ2-2, with 7 bases matching TRBD1. The V gene end was trimmed by 7 bases and the J gene end by 2 bases; junction bases not matched to a gene: 7. This CDR3 region has 15 residues. The germline V gene encodes CDR1 ENHRY and CDR2 SYGVKD.

This clonotype was seen more than once but under ten times. This chain links TRBV4-2 with TRBJ2-7; D call uncertain. Germline lookup yields CDR1 LGHNA and CDR2 YNFKEQ. V lost 0 bases, J lost 7 bases, and 4 bases lay in between. The CDR3 extends over 11 amino acids. The CDR3 DNA is TGTGCCAGCAGCCAAGATAAGGAGCAGTACTTC. Its protein is CASSQDKEQYF.

This clonotype was counted only a few times. The gene calls are TRBV20-1 and TRBJ2-1, with a tentative D call TRBD2 (6 bases). This CDR3 contains 15 residues. The germline V gene encodes CDR1 DFQATT and CDR2 SNEGSKA (reference sequence). In nucleotides, the CDR3 is TGCAGGGCCACGTTAGCGGAGGGTTTCTACAATGAGCAGTTCTTC. Encoded protein: CRATLAEGFYNEQFF.

The sample holds many counts of this clonotype. The V and J genes are TRBV7-2 and TRBJ1-4, with D hard to call. Looked up from germline, CDR1 is SGHTA and CDR2 is FQGNSA. Trimming took 5 bases from V and 7 from J, leaving 14 bases between them. This CDR3 comprises 14 residues. The DNA of the CDR3 is TGTGCCAGCAGCGTGACTCTAGAGGGTGAAAAACTGTTTTTT. Its protein is CASSVTLEGEKLFF.

This clonotype was seen only a few times. The chain has TRBV15 and TRBJ2-3, with TRBD2 matching 7 bases. The CDR3 length is 18 residues. The V segment lost 0 bases and the J segment 4 bases; nucleotides outside the gene matches: 13. From germline, CDR1 is LNHNV and CDR2 YYDKDF (reference sequence). The CDR3 DNA reads as TGTGCCACCAGCAGAGAAACTAGCGTACTGCAACGGGCAGATACGCAGTATTTT. The encoded protein is CATSRETSVLQRADTQYF.

J is TRBJ2-1 and V is TRBV4-3; TRBD2 aligns across 8 bases. Trimming removed 1 base from V and 3 bases from J; junction bases left unmatched: 11. Germline V gene sequence: CDR1 LGHNA, CDR2 YSLEER. CDR3 length: 18 amino acids. CDR3 protein: CASSQGGGLGTSYNEQFF. DNA of the CDR3: TGCGCCAGCAGCCAAGGCGGCGGCCTCGGGACTAGCTACAATGAGCAGTTCTTC.

V usage is TRBV18 and J usage is TRBJ2-2; D tentatively fits TRBD1 or TRBD2 (5 bases each). This CDR3 contains 13 residues. V lost 7 bases, J lost 7 bases, and 13 bases lay in between. From germline, CDR1 is KGHSH and CDR2 LQKENI. The CDR3 region has the DNA TGTGCCAGCTGGACACCCGGGGTCGGGGAGCTGTTTTTT. It specifies CASWTPGVGELFF.

The chain employs TRBV15 and TRBJ2-7; the D is unclear. This CDR3 is 14 amino acids long. CDR1 is LNHNV, CDR2 YYDKDF, per germline (reference sequence). V gave up 1 base and J gave up 3 bases, with 10 bases separating them. The CDR3 DNA is TGTGCCACCAGCAGAGTAACCGGAAGCTACGAGCAGTACGTC. It codes for CATSRVTGSYEQYV.

This clonotype has at least ten counts. The J gene is TRBJ2-3, the V gene TRBV5-1; D assignment may be TRBD1 or TRBD2 (7 bases each). The germline V and J ends were trimmed by 0 bases and 4 bases, with 21 bases remaining between them. Germline values: CDR1 SGHRS, CDR2 YFSETQ. CDR3 length equals 18 residues. CDR3 sequence: CASSLARGGTGLADTQYF. As DNA, the CDR3 is TGCGCCAGCAGCTTGGCCAGGGGGGGCACCGGGCTTGCAGATACGCAGTATTTT.